This is a list of T cell receptor delta chains from one sample in a study of Vδ1+ human thymocytes. TCRdb used CATT to re-call clones from the multiplex PCR reads. Of under 85,000 delta-chain clones in the sample, about 35% were seen once. Sequencing input: Vdelta1+ gamma-delta thymocytes from the thymus. The receptors derive from a boy in the first two years of life who had congenital heart surgery. The CDR3 runs from the conserved cysteine through the conserved F or W. Each record gives: V gene, J gene, D gene, clone size, CDR3 DNA, CDR3 protein. The D gene is left open where the match is weak. A clone size is listed for some rows: how often the clone was seen (once, few, many), or a class if it is expanded.

TRDV1	TRDJ1	TRDD3	few	TGTGCTCTTGGGGGACCCGGGGCATTACGCCCACCTTCCTGGGGGATACCTGACGAGGATAAACTCATCTTT	CALGGPGALRPPSWGIPDEDKLIF
TRDV1	TRDJ1	.	.	TGTGCTCTTGGGGAACCAATTCCTCGGGGTTTGTACACCGATAAACTCATCTTT	CALGEPIPRGLYTDKLIF
TRDV1	TRDJ1	.	.	TGTGCTCTTGGGGACCGCCTTCCTACGGTTTTCTGGGGGACCTACACCGATAAACTCATCTTT	CALGDRLPTVFWGTYTDKLIF
TRDV2	TRDJ2	TRDD3	.	TGTGCCTGTGACACCGGGACCGGGTATGGTTTCCCTACGAGGGTCTGGGGGATACTGACAGCACAACTCTTCTTT	CACDTGTGYGFPTRVWGILTAQLFF
TRDV1	TRDJ1	TRDD3	.	TGTGCTCTTGGGGAAAGGCAGTACTGGGGGGCCACCGATAAACTCATCTTT	CALGERQYWGATDKLIF
TRDV1	TRDJ1	.	.	TGTGCTCTTGGCAACCTTCCTACGAGGCTGGGGGACCCCCCGTACACCGATAAACTCATCTTT	CALGNLPTRLGDPPYTDKLIF
TRDV1	TRDJ1	TRDD3	.	TGTGCTCTTGGGGAACTCCTGGGGGATACCATCGATAAACTCATCTTT	CALGELLGDTIDKLIF
TRDV1	TRDJ1	TRDD3	.	TGTGCTCTTGGGGCCTCCCCCCCCCTGGGGGACCGTCTGTACACCGATAAACTCATCTTT	CALGASPPLGDRLYTDKLIF
TRDV1	TRDJ1	TRDD3	few	TGTGCTCTTGGGGAATTGGGGACTACTATCTTCACTGGGGGATACTTCCTTTACACCGATAAACTCATCTTT	CALGELGTTIFTGGYFLYTDKLIF
TRDV1	TRDJ1	TRDD3	few	TGTGCTCTTGGGGAAATCGGGGCTGGGGGATACCGGTACACCGATAAACTCATCTTT	CALGEIGAGGYRYTDKLIF
TRDV1	TRDJ1	TRDD3	.	TGTGCTCTTGGGGAACATTTCCTCCTACTGCCTGGGGGAAATAAACTCATCTTT	CALGEHFLLLPGGNKLIF
TRDV1	TRDJ1	.	few	TGTGCTCTTGGGGAACTTCCTACAGTACTGGGGAGCGATAAACTCATCTTT	CALGELPTVLGSDKLIF
TRDV1	TRDJ1	TRDD3	few	TGTGCTCTTGGGGAACATCTCGTCCTACCCCATGGTACTGGGGGATACGAAGACACCGATAAACTCATCTTT	CALGEHLVLPHGTGGYEDTDKLIF
TRDV1	TRDJ1	.	few	TGTGCTCTTGGGGAATTGCACCCCCCGGCGGCTGAGTACACCGATAAACTCATCTTT	CALGELHPPAAEYTDKLIF
TRDV2	TRDJ3	TRDD3	.	TGTGCCTGTGACACCGGTACTGGGGGGCATAGCTCCTGGGACACCCGACAGATGTTTTTC	CACDTGTGGHSSWDTRQMFF
TRDV1	TRDJ1	TRDD3	.	TGTGCTCTTGGGGAAGGGCGTTACCCGGGTTTCTGGGGGAGACAAAGACTCATCTTT	CALGEGRYPGFWGRQRLIF
TRDV1	TRDJ1	TRDD3	few	TGTGCTCTTGGGGAACGCCCCACGGCCCATTACTGGGGGACATACACCGATAAACTCATCTTT	CALGERPTAHYWGTYTDKLIF
TRDV2	TRDJ1	TRDD3	.	TGTGCCTGTGACTCCACGACTCGCTTCCGCTTCGGAAACTACTGGGGGTACACCGATAAACTCATCTTT	CACDSTTRFRFGNYWGYTDKLIF
TRDV1	TRDJ1	.	.	TGTGCTCTTGGGGAACTATTACGGAGTAGGACCCCTTCGAGAACCCCCCTCCTACGGCCCGATACGGCCGATAAACTCATCTTT	CALGELLRSRTPSRTPLLRPDTADKLIF
TRDV2	TRDJ1	.	many	TGTGCCTGTGACCACCCCACCGATAAACTCATCTTT	CACDHPTDKLIF
TRDV1	TRDJ1	TRDD3	.	TGTGCTCTCCGTCGTGGGGGATATATGGTCCCAGATCTCGATAAACTCATCTTT	CALRRGGYMVPDLDKLIF
TRDV1	TRDJ1	TRDD3	.	TGTGCTCTTGGGGAAGGTCCTACTGGGGGACGGACCAAGTACACCGATAAACTCATCTTT	CALGEGPTGGRTKYTDKLIF
TRDV1	TRDJ1	TRDD2	.	TGTGCTCTTGGGGACTTGGTGCTTCCTATGTGTCTCGGAGAGGGTACCGATAAACTCATCTTT	CALGDLVLPMCLGEGTDKLIF
TRDV1	TRDJ1	.	.	TGTGCTCTTGGGACACCCCACCACTCTCCTGCCTGGGGACCTAACACCGATAAACTCATCTTT	CALGTPHHSPAWGPNTDKLIF
TRDV1	TRDJ1	TRDD3	.	TGTGCTCTTGGGGAACCCCGCCGACCGACTGGGGGATACGTTATTATCACCGATAAACTCATCTTT	CALGEPRRPTGGYVIITDKLIF
TRDV1	TRDJ1	.	.	TGTGCTCTTGGGGAACTCAAGGCCTTCGGGGGAGAGTACACCGATAAACTCATCTTT	CALGELKAFGGEYTDKLIF
TRDV2	TRDJ1	TRDD3	.	TGTGCCTGTGACACCGTGGTCGCTTGGTACTGGGGGATACGACCCGATAAACTCATCTTT	CACDTVVAWYWGIRPDKLIF
TRDV1	TRDJ1	.	few	TGTGCTCTTGGGGATCTTACGCCTTCCTACCTGGGGGGATACTGGGAGTACACCGATAAACTCATCTTT	CALGDLTPSYLGGYWEYTDKLIF
TRDV3	TRDJ1	TRDD3	.	TGTGCCTCCCCGACCGGATACGTGGGGGATACCCAGAACGATAAACTCATCTTT	CASPTGYVGDTQNDKLIF
TRDV1	TRDJ1	.	few	TGTGCTCTTGGGCCCCTTGACCCTTTCCCCTGGGGTATAAGGCTAAGGACCGATAAACTCATCTTT	CALGPLDPFPWGIRLRTDKLIF
TRDV1	TRDJ1	.	.	TGTGCTCTTGGGGAAAGGATTCCTTGCCCATTTAGACTCATCTTT	CALGERIPCPFRLIF
TRDV1	TRDJ1	TRDD3	.	TGTGCTCTTGGGGAATGGCCCGTACTGGGGGAGCATAAACTCATCTTT	CALGEWPVLGEHKLIF
TRDV1	TRDJ1	.	few	TGTGCTCTTGGGGAACACTGGGCTAACGTCGATAAACTCATCTTT	CALGEHWANVDKLIF
TRDV1	TRDJ1	.	few	TGTGCTCTTGGGTCCCGGGCGGGGATCGCCACAACCTACACCGATAAACTCATCTTT	CALGSRAGIATTYTDKLIF
TRDV1	TRDJ1	.	.	TGTGCTCTTGGGGAATTTAGATTCTCATCCTACAGTCTACTGGGAGATCTACAGGGCGATAAACTCATCTTT	CALGEFRFSSYSLLGDLQGDKLIF
TRDV1	TRDJ1	TRDD3	.	TGTGCTCTTGGGCAACCCGGCTCCCACTCCCCTGGGGGGTACACCGATAAACTCATCTTT	CALGQPGSHSPGGYTDKLIF
TRDV2	TRDJ3	TRDD3	few	TGTGCCTGTGACGATACTGGGGGGAGCTCCTGGGACACCCGACAGATGTTTTTC	CACDDTGGSSWDTRQMFF
TRDV1	TRDJ1	.	.	TGTGCTCTTGGGAAACCCTCCTCGCCGCCGTACACCGATAAACTCATCTTT	CALGKPSSPPYTDKLIF
TRDV1	TRDJ1	TRDD3	.	TGTGCTCTTGGGGAGGACCGTGGTGGATACGGTTGCACCGATAAACTCATCTTT	CALGEDRGGYGCTDKLIF
TRDV1	TRDJ1	TRDD2	.	TGTGCTCTTGGGGAACCTTCCTACGCGGGATACACCGATAAACTCATCTTT	CALGEPSYAGYTDKLIF
TRDV1	TRDJ1	TRDD3	few	TGTGCTCTTGGGGAGACTTCTCCTGGGGGTTACACCGATAAACTCATCTTT	CALGETSPGGYTDKLIF